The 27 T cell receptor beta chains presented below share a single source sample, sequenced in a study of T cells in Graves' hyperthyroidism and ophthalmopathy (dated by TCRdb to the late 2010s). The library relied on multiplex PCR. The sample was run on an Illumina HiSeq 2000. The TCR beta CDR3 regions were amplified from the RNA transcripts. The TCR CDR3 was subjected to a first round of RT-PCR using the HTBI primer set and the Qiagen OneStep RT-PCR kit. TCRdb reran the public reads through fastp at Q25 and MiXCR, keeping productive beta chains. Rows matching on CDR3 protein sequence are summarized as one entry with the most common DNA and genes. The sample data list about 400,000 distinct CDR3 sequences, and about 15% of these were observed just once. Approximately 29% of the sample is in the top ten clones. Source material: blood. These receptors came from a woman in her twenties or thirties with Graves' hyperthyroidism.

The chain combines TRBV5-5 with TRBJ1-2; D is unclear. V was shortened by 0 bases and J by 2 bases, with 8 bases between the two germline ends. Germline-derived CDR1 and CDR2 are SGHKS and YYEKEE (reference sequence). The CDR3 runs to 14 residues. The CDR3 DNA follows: TGTGCCAGCAGCTTGGTGGTCTTGAACTATGGCTACACCTTC. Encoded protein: CASSLVVLNYGYTF.

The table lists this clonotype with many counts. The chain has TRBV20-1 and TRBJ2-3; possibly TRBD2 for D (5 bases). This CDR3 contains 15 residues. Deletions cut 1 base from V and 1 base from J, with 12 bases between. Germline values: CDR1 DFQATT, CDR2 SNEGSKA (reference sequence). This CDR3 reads CSARVSLDGTDTQYF. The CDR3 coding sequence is TGCAGTGCTAGAGTCTCACTAGACGGCACAGATACGCAGTATTTT.

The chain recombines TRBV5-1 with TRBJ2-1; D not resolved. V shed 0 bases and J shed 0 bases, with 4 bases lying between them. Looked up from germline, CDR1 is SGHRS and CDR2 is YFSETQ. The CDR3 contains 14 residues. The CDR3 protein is CASSLDYSYNEQFF. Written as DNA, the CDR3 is TGCGCCAGCAGCTTGGACTACTCCTACAATGAGCAGTTCTTC.

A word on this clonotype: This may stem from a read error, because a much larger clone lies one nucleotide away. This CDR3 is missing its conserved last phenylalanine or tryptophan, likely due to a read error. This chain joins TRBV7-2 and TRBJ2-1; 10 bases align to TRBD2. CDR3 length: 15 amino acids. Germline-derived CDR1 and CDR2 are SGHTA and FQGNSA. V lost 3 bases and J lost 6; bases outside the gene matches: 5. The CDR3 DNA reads TGTGCCAGCAGCTTCGTAGCGGGAGGTCGCAATGAGCAGTTCCTC. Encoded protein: CASSFVAGGRNEQFL.

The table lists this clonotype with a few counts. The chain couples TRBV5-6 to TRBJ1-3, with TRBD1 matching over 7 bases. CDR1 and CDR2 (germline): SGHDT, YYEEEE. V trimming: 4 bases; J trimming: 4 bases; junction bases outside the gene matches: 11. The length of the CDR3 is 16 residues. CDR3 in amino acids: CASSQKGGTAGNTIYF. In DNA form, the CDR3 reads TGTGCCAGCAGCCAAAAAGGAGGGACAGCGGGAAACACCATATATTTT.

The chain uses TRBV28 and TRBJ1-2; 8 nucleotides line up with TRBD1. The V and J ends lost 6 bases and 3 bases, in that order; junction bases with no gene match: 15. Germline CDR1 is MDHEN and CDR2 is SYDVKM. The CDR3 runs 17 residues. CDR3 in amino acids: CASSRLLGQEGDYGYTF. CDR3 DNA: TGTGCCAGCAGCAGGCTTTTGGGACAGGAAGGTGACTATGGCTACACCTTC.

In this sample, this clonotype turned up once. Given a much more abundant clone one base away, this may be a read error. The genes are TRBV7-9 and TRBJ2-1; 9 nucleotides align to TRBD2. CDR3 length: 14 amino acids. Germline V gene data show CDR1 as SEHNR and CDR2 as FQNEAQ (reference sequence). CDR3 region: CASGTSNSYNEQLF. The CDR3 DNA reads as TGTGCCAGCGGGACTAGCAACTCCTACAATGAGCAGCTCTTC.

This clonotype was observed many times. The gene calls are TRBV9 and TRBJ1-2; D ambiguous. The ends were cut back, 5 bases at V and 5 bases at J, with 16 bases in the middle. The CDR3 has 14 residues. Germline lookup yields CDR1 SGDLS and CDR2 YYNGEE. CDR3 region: CASSGLRGEYGYTF. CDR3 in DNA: TGTGCCAGCAGTGGCCTTCGTGGGGAATATGGCTACACCTTC.

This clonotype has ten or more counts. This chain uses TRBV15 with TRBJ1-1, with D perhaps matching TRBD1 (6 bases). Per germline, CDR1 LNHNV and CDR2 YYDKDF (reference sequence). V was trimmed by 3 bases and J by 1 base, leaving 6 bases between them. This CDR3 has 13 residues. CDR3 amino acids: CATSRTGNTEAFF. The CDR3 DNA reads TGTGCCACCAGCAGGACAGGGAACACTGAAGCTTTCTTT.

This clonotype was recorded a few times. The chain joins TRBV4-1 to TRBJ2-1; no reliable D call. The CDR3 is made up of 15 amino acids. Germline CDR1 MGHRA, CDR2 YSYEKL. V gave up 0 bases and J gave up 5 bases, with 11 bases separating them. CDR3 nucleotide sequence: TGCGCCAGCAGCCAAGAGGGCCAGCGTAACAATGAGCAGTTCTTC. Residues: CASSQEGQRNNEQFF.

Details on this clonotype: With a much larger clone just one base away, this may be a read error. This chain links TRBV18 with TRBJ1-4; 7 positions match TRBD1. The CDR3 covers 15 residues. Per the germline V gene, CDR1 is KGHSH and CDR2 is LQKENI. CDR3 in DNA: TGTGCCAGCTCACCCCCCGGGACAGAGAATGAAAAACTGCTTTTT. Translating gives CASSPPGTENEKLLF.

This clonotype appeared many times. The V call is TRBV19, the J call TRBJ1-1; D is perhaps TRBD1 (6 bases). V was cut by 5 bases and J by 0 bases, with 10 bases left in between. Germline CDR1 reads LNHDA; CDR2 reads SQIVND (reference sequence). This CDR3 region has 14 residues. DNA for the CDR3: TGTGCCAGTAGTGACAGGCCCATGAACACTGAAGCTTTCTTT. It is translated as CASSDRPMNTEAFF.

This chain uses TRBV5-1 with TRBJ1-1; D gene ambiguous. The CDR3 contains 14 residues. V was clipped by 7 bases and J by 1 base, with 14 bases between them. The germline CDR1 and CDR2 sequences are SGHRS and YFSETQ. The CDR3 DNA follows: TGCGCCAGCCGTCTCGGGGTTGAGAACACTGAAGCTTTCTTT. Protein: CASRLGVENTEAFF.

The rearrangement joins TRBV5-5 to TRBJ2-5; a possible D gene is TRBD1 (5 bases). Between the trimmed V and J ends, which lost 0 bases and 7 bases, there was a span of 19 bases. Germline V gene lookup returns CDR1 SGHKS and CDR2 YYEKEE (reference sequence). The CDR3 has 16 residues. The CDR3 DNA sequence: TGTGCCAGCAGCTTGGGCCTGGCATTTCCAAGGGGGACCCAGTACTTC. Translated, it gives CASSLGLAFPRGTQYF. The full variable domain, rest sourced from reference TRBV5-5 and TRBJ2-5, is DAGVTQSPTHLIKTRGQQVTLRCSPISGHKSVSWYQQVLGQGPQFIFQYYEKEERGRGNFPDRFSARQFPNYSSELNVNALLLGDSALYLCASSLGLAFPRGTQYFGPGTRLLVL.

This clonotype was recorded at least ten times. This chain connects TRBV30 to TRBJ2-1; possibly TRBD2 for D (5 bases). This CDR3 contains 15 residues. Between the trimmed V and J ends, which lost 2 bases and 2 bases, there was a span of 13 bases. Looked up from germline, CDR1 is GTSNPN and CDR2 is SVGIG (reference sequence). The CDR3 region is CAWSSGQRTYNEQFF. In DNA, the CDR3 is TGTGCCTGGAGTAGTGGGCAGCGGACCTACAATGAGCAGTTCTTC.

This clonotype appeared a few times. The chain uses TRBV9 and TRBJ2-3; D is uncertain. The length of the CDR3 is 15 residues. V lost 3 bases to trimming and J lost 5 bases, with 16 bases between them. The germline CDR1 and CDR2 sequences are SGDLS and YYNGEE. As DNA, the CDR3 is TGTGCCAGCAGCGAGAGATTAGGGATGGAAGATACGCAGTATTTT. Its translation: CASSERLGMEDTQYF.

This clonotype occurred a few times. The CDR3 DNA reads TGCGCCAGCAGCCTACAAGGACAAGCCGACACTGAAGCTTTCTTT. Protein sequence: CASSLQGQADTEAFF. This chain uses TRBV5-1 with TRBJ1-1, with D perhaps TRBD1 (5 bases). The CDR3 consists of 15 residues. With 4 bases removed from V and 3 bases from J, the gap between germline ends came to 16 bases. Germline lookup yields CDR1 SGHRS and CDR2 YFSETQ.

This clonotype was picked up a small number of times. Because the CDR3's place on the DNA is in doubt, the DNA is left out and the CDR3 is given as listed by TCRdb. The CDR3 is CATSVPGGGQDEQFF. The J gene is TRBJ2-1, the V gene TRBV24-1; the table's TRBD1 call for D was not verified on the DNA. CDR1 is KGHDR, CDR2 SFDVKD, per germline. The CDR3 is 15 amino acids in total, end residues counted.

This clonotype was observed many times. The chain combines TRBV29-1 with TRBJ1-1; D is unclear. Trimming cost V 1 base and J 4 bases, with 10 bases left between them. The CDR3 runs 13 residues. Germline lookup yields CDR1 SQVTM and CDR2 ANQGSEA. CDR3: CSVEGSTRTEAFF. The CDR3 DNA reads TGCAGCGTTGAAGGTAGTACTCGCACTGAAGCTTTCTTT.

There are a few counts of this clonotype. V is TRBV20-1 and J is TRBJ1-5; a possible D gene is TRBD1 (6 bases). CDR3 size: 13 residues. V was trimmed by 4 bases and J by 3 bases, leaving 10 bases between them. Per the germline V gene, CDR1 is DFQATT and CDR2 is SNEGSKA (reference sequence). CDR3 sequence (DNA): TGCAGTGCTATGGCAGGGGTCAATCAGCCCCAGCATTTT. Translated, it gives CSAMAGVNQPQHF.

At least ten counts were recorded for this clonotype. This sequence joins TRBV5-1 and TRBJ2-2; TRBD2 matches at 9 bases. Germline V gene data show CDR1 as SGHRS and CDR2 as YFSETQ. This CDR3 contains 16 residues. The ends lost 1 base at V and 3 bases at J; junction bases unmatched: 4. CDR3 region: CASSLLVAGDTGELFF. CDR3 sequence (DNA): TGCGCCAGCAGCTTGTTAGTAGCGGGGGACACCGGGGAGCTGTTTTTT.

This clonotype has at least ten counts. The CDR3 nucleotides read TGTGCCAGCAGTTTATTTGGGGAACTCTCCTACGAGCAGTACTTC. Its translation is CASSLFGELSYEQYF. The chain links TRBV28 to TRBJ2-7; D gene ambiguous. This CDR3 spans 15 amino acids. The germline CDR1 and CDR2 sequences are MDHEN and SYDVKM. The ends were cut back, 1 base at V and 0 bases at J, with 10 bases in the middle.

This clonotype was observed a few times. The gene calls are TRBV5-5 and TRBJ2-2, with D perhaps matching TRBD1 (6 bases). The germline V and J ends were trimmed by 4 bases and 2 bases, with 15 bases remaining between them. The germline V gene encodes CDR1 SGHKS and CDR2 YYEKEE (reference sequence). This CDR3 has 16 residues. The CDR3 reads CASSTFGTKNTGELFF. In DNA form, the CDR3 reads TGTGCCAGCAGCACATTCGGGACAAAAAACACCGGGGAGCTGTTTTTT.

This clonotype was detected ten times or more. CDR3 sequence (DNA): TGTGCCAGCAGCTCTTTTGGACTAGCGGGAGGAGATGAGCAGTTCTTC. It translates to CASSSFGLAGGDEQFF. The rearrangement uses TRBV7-9 and TRBJ2-1, with TRBD2 matching over 14 bases. Germline lookup yields CDR1 SEHNR and CDR2 FQNEAQ (reference sequence). The CDR3 length is 16 residues. V trimming: 4 bases; J trimming: 8 bases; junction bases outside the gene matches: 7.

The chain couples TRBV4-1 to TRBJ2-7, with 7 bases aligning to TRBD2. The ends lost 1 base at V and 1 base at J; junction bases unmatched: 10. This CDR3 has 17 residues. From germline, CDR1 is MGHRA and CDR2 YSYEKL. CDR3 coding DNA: TGCGCCAGCAGCCAAGGGCTTGGATGGGAGGGTTCCTACGAGCAGTACTTC. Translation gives CASSQGLGWEGSYEQYF.

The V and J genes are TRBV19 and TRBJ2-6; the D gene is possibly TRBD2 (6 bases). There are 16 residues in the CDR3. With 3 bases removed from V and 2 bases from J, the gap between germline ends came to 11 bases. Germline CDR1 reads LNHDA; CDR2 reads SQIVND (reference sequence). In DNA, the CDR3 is TGTGCCAGTAGTATCATGGGAGGTACTGGGGCCAACGTCCTGACTTTC. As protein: CASSIMGGTGANVLTF.

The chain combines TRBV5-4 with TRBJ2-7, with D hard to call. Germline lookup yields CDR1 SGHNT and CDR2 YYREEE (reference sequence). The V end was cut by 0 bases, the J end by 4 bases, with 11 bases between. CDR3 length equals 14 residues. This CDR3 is CASSLDIGDYEQYF. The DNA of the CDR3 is TGTGCCAGCAGCTTGGATATTGGGGATTACGAGCAGTACTTC.